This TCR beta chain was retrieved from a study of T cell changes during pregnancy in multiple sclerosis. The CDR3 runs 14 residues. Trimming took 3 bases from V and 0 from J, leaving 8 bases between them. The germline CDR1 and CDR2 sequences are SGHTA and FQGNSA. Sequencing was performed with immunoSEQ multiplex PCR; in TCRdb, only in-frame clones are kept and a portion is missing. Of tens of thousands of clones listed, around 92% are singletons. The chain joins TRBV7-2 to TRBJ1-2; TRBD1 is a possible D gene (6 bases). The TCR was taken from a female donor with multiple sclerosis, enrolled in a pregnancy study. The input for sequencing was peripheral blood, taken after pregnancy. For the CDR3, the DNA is TGTGCCAGCAGCTTGCAGGGGCCTAACTATGGCTACACCTTC. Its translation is CASSLQGPNYGYTF.